Listed below are T cell receptor beta chains from one sample, sequenced in a study of technical replicates of blood from a few donors. Sequencing used immunoSEQ multiplex PCR; TCRdb keeps in-frame clones, though not all of them. The sample holds under 80,000 clones, around 92% seen once. The specimen sequenced was T cells isolated from PBMCs. These receptor sequences come from a human donor in good health. Some clones in this sample may be carry-over from other donors' samples. CDR3s include the opening cysteine and the closing phenylalanine or tryptophan. The D gene is left open where the match is weak. The size entry is marked missing in some rows and otherwise reads once, few, many or a size class.

D	J	size	V	DNA	CDR3
-	TRBJ1-1	once	TRBV7-2	TGTGCCAGCAGCTTAGTGGCCCAGGTCGGAGGGTTTATCACTGAAGCTTTCTTT	CASSLVAQVGGFITEAFF
-	TRBJ2-1	-	TRBV30	TGTGCCTGGAGTGTACTCGTGCCTAGCGTAGATGAGCAGTTCTTC	CAWSVLVPSVDEQFF
TRBD2	TRBJ2-2	-	TRBV18	TGTGCCAGCTCACCGCAACTAGCGCCGAACACCGGGGAGCTGTTTTTT	CASSPQLAPNTGELFF
-	TRBJ1-2	once	TRBV29-1	TGCAGCGTTGTACAGGCACCCGACTATGGCTACACCTTC	CSVVQAPDYGYTF
-	TRBJ2-2	-	TRBV19	TGTGCCAGTAGTATCGGGGGGCCCGGGGAGCTGTTTTTT	CASSIGGPGELFF
TRBD2	TRBJ2-3	-	TRBV2	TGTGCCAGCAGACTACTAGCGGGAGGCACAGATACGCAGTATTTT	CASRLLAGGTDTQYF
TRBD1	TRBJ2-7	-	TRBV29-1	TGCAGCGTTGAGGGACAGGGCTACGAGCAGTACTTC	CSVEGQGYEQYF
TRBD2	TRBJ2-5	-	TRBV13	TGTGCCAGCAGCTCGGGACTAGCGGGAGAAGAGACCCAGTACTTC	CASSSGLAGEETQYF
TRBD1	TRBJ2-5	-	TRBV5-6	TGTGCCAGCAGCTTGGCTTGGCAGGGGGCGCTTATTAGAGAGACCCAGTACTTC	CASSLAWQGALIRETQYF
-	TRBJ1-1	-	TRBV6-5	TGTGCCAGCAGTTACTCTAGCAGGGTCACTGAAGCTTTCTTT	CASSYSSRVTEAFF
-	TRBJ1-5	-	TRBV27	TGTGCCAGCAGTTTACGGGATAGCAATCAGCCCCAGCATTTT	CASSLRDSNQPQHF
TRBD1	TRBJ1-5	-	TRBV9	TGTGCCAGCAGCGGGGGACAGGGGCAGCCCCAGCATTTT	CASSGGQGQPQHF
TRBD2	TRBJ2-3	-	TRBV28	TGTGCCAGCAGTCGACTAGCGGGAGCCACAGATACGCAGTATTTT	CASSRLAGATDTQYF